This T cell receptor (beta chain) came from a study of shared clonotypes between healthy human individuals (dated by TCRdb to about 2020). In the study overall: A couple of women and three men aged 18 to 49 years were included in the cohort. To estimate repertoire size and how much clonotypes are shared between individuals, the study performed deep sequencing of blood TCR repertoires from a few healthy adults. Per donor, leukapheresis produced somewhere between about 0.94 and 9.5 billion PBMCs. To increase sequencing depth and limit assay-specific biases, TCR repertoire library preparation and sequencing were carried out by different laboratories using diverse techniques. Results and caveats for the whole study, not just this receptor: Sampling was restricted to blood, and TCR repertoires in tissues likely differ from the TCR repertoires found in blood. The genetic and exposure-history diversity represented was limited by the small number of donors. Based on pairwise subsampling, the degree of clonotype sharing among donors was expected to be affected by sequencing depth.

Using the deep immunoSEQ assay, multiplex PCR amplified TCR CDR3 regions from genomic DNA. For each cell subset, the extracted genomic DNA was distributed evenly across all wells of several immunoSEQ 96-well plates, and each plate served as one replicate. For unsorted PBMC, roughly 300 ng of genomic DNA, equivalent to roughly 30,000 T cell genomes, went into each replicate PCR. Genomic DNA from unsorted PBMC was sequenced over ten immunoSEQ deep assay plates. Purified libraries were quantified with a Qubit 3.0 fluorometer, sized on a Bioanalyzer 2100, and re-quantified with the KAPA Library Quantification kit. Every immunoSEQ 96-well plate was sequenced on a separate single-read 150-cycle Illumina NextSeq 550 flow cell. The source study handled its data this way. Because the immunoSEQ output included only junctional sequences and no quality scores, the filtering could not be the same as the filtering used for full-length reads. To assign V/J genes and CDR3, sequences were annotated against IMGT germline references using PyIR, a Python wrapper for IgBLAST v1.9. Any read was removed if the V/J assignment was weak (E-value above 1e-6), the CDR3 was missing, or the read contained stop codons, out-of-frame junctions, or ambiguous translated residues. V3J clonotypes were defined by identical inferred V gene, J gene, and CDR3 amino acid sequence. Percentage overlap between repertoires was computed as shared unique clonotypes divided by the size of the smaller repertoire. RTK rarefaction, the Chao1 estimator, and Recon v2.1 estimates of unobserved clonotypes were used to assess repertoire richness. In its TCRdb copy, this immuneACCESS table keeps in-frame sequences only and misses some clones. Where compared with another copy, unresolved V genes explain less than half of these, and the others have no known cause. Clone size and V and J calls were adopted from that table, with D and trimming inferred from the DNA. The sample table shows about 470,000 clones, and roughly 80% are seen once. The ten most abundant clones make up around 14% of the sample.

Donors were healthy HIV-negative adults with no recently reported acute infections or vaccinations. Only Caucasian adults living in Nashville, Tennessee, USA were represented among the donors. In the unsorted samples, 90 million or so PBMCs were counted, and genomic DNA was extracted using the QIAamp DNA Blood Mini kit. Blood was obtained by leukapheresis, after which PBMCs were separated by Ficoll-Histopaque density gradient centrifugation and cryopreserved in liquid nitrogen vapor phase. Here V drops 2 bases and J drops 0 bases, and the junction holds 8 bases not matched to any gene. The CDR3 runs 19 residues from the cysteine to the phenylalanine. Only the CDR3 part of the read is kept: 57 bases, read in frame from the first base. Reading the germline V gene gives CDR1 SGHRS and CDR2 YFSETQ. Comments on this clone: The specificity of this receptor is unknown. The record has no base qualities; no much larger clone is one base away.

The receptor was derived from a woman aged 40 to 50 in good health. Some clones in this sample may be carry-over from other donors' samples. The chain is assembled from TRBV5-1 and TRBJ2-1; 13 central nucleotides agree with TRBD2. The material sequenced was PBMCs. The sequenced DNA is TGCGCCAGCAGCTTACGACTAGCGGGAGGAACAAGCTCCTACAATGAGCAGTTCTTC. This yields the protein CASSLRLAGGTSSYNEQFF.